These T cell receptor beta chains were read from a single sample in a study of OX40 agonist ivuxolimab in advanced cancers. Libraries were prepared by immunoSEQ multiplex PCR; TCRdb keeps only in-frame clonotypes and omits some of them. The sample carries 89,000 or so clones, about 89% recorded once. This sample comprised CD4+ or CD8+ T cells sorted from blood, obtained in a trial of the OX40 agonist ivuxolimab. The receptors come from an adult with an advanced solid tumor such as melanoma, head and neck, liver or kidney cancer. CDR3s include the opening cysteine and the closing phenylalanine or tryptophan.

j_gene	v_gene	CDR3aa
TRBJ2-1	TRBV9	CASSVSRGFNEQFF
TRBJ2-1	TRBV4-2	CASSDPGLDNEQFF
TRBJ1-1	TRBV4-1	CASSQERGDTEAFF
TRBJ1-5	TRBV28	CASSTWDREGNQPQHF
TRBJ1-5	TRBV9	CASSVGSGMDSQHF
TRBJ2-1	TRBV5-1	CASSLDVYLAGTNNEQFF
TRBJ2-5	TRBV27	CASSLSPETQYF
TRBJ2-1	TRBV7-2	CASSLALGLAGGKAEQFF
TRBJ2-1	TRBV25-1	CASSVGLEQFF
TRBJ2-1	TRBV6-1	CASSDYKGLAGGDEQFF
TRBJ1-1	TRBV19	CASRIRGLNTEAFF
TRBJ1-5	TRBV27	CASRPFVETTAQPQHF
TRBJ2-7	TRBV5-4	CASSWSGGPGEQYF
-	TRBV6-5	CPRRFYEQYF
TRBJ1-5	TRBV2	CASSDGHVGSNQPQHF
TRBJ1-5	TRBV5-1	CASSELPSNQPQHF
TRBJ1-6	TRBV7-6	CASSSRGTNSPLHF